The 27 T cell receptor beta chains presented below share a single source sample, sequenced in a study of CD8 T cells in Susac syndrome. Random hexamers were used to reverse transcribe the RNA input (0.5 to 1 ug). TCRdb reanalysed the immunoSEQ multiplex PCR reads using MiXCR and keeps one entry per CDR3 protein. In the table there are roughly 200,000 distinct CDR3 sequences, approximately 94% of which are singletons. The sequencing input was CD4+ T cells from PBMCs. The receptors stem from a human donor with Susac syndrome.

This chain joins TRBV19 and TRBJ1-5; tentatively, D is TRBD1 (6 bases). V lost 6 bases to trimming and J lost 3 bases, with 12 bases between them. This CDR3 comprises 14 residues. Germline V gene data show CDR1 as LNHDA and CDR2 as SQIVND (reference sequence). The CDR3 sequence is CASSGGRDNQPQHF. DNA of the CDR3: TGTGCCAGTAGCGGGGGGCGGGACAATCAGCCCCAGCATTTT. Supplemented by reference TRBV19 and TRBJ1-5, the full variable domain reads DGGITQSPKYLFRKEGQNVTLSCEQNLNHDAMYWYRQDPGQGLRLIYYSQIVNDFQKGDIAEGYSVSREKKESFPLTVTSAQKNPTAFYLCASSGGRDNQPQHFGDGTRLSIL.

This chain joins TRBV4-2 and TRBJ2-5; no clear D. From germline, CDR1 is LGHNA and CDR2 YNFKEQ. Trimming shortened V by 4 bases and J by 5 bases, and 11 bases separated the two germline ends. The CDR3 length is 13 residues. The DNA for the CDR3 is TGTGCCAGCAGCCCGGACCTGGGGGAGACCCAGTACTTC. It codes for CASSPDLGETQYF.

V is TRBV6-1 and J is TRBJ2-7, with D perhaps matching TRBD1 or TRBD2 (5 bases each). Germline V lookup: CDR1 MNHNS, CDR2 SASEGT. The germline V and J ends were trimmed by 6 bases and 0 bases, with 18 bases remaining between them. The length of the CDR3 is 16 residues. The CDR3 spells CASSPLGESFSYEQYF. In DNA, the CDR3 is TGTGCCAGCAGCCCGTTGGGGGAATCCTTCTCCTACGAGCAGTACTTC.

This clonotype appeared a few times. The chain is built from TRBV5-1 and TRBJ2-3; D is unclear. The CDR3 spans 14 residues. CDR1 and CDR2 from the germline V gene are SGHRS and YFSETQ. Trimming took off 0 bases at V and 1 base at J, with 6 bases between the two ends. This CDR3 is CASSLASGTDTQYF. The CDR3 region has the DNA TGCGCCAGCAGCTTGGCTTCGGGCACAGATACGCAGTATTTT.

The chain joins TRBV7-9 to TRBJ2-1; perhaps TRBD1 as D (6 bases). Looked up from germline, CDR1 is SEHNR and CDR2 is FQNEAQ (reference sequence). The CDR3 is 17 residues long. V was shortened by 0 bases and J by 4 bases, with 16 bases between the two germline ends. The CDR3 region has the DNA TGTGCCAGCAGCTTAGCAAAAGGGTCGGGGACATACAATGAGCAGTTCTTC. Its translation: CASSLAKGSGTYNEQFF. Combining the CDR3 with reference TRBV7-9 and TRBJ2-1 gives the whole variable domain DTGVSQNPRHKITKRGQNVTFRCDPISEHNRLYWYRQTLGQGPEFLTYFQNEAQLEKSRLLSDRFSAERPKGSFSTLEIQRTEQGDSAMYLCASSLAKGSGTYNEQFFGPGTRLTVL.

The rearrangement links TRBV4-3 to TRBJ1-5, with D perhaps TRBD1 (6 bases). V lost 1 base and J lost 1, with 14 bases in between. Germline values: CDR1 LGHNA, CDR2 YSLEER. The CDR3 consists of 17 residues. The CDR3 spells CASSQGVGGQSNQPQHF. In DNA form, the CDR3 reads TGCGCCAGCAGCCAAGGTGTCGGGGGGCAGAGCAATCAGCCCCAGCATTTT.

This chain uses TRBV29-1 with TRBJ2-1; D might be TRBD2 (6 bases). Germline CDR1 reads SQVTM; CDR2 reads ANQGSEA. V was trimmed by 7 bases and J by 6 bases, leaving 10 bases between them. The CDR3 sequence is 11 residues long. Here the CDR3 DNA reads TGCAGCGCTGGGACTGTCAATGAGCAGTTCTTC. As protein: CSAGTVNEQFF.

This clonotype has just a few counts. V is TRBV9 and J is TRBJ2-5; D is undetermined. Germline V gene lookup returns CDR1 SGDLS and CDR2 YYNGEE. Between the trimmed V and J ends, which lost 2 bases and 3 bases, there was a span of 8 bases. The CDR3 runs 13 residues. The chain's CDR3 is CASSVGGKETQYF. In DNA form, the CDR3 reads TGTGCCAGCAGCGTCGGCGGAAAAGAGACCCAGTACTTC.

In DNA form, the CDR3 reads TGTGCCAGCGGTCGGGACATATCCTACGAGCAGTACTTC. It translates to CASGRDISYEQYF. The rearrangement links TRBV5-8 to TRBJ2-7; TRBD1 might be the D (6 bases). CDR3 length equals 13 residues. Germline assignment: CDR1 SGHTS and CDR2 YDEGEE. Trimming removed 7 bases from V and 1 base from J, with 12 bases in between.

The CDR3 loop reads CASSLVGNDNSPLHF. The CDR3 DNA sequence: TGCGCCAGCAGCTTGGTCGGGAATGATAATTCACCCCTCCACTTT. This rearrangement joins TRBV5-1 to TRBJ1-6; D is uncertain. Germline values: CDR1 SGHRS, CDR2 YFSETQ. The CDR3 consists of 15 residues. With 0 bases removed from V and 5 bases from J, the gap between germline ends came to 9 bases.

CDR3 sequence (DNA): TGTGCCAGCAGGTTACTAGCGACAGATACGCAGTATTTT. Its protein product is CASRLLATDTQYF. This chain links TRBV7-2 with TRBJ2-3; 7 bases map to TRBD2. J lost 3 bases, V lost 6 bases, and 3 bases had no gene match. Germline values: CDR1 SGHTA, CDR2 FQGNSA. CDR3 length: 13 residues.

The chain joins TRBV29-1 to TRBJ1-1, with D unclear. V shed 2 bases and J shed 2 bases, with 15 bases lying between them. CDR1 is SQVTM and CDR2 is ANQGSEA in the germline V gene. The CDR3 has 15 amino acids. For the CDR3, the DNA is TGCAGCGTTGAACTGCTATGGGAAAGAAACACTGAAGCTTTCTTT. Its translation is CSVELLWERNTEAFF.

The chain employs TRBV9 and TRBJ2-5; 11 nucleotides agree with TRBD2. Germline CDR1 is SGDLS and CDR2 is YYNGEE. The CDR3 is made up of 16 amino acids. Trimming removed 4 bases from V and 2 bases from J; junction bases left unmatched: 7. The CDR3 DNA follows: TGTGCCAGCAGCTCTCGACTAGCGGGGCTTCAAGAGACCCAGTACTTC. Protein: CASSSRLAGLQETQYF.

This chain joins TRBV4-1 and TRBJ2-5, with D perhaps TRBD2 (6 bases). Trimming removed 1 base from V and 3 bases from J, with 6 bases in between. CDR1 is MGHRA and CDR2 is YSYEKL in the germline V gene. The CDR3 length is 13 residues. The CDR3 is CASSQGGEETQYF. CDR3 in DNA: TGCGCCAGCAGCCAAGGGGGGGAAGAGACCCAGTACTTC.

CDR3 DNA sequence: TGTGCCAGCAGCTCAGGGAATCGGCCCGGGGAGCTGTTTTTT. Translating it yields CASSSGNRPGELFF. The rearrangement joins TRBV5-4 to TRBJ2-2, with D perhaps matching TRBD1 (5 bases). There are 14 residues in the CDR3. The germline V gene has CDR1 SGHNT and CDR2 YYREEE (reference sequence). V was cut by 3 bases and J by 6 bases, with 12 bases left in between.

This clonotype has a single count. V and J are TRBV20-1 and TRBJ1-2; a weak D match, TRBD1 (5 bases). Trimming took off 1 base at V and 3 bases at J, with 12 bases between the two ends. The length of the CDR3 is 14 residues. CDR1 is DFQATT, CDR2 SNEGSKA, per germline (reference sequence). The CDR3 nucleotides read TGCAGTGCTAGAGGGAGGGGATCAGACTATGGCTACACCTTC. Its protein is CSARGRGSDYGYTF.

Here the CDR3 DNA reads TGTGCCAGCAGCTCGAGGACAGGGCGTAGTGAAGCTTTCTTT. Protein: CASSSRTGRSEAFF. The genes are TRBV9 and TRBJ1-1, with 8 bases matching TRBD1. This CDR3 region has 14 residues. The germline V gene encodes CDR1 SGDLS and CDR2 YYNGEE. Unmatched junction bases numbered 9, after V lost 4 bases and J lost 7 bases.

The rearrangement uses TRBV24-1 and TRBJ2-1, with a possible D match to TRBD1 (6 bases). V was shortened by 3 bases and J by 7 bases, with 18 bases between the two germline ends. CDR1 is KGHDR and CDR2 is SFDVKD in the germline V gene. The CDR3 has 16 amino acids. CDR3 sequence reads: CATSDRGAGVGNEQFF. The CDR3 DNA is TGTGCCACCAGTGATCGTGGGGCAGGGGTGGGGAATGAGCAGTTCTTC.

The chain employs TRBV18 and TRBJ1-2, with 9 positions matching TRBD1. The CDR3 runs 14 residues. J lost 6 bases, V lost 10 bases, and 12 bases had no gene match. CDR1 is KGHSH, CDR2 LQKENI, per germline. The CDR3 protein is CATNGQGSVDGYTF. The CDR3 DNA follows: TGTGCCACTAATGGACAGGGGTCGGTAGATGGCTACACCTTC.

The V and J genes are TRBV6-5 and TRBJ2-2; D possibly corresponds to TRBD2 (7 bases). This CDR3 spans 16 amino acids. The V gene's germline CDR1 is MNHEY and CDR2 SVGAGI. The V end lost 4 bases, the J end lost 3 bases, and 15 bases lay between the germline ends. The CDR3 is CASSSRQAGDTGELFF. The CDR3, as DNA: TGTGCCAGCAGTTCCCGACAGGCGGGGGACACCGGGGAGCTGTTTTTT.

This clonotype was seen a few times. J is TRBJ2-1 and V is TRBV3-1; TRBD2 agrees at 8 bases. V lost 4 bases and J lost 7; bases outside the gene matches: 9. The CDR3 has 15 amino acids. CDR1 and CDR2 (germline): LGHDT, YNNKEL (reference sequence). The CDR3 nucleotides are TGTGCCAGCAGCCCTCCCGGGACTAGAGGTAATGAGCAGTTCTTC. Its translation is CASSPPGTRGNEQFF.

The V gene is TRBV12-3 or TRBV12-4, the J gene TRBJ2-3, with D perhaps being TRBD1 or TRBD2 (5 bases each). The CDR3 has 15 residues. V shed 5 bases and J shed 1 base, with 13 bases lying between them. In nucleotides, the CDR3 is TGTGCCAGCAGTACCCAGGGAGTCGGCACAGATACGCAGTATTTT. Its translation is CASSTQGVGTDTQYF.

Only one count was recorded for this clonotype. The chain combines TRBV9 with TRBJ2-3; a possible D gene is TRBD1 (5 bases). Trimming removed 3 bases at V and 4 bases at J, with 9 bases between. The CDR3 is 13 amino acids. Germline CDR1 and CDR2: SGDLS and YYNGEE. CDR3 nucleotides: TGTGCCAGCAGCGCGTTAGGGGCAGATACGCAGTATTTT. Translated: CASSALGADTQYF.

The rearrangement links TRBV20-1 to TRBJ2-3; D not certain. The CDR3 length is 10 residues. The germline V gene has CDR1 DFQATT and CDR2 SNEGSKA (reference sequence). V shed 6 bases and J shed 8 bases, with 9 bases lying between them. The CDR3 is CSAALGTQYF. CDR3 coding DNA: TGCAGTGCCGCCTTGGGTACGCAGTATTTT.

The CDR3 protein is CSAGTSTDTQYF. The CDR3 DNA reads as TGCAGTGCTGGGACTAGCACAGATACGCAGTATTTT. This chain joins TRBV20-1 and TRBJ2-3, with a weak D call TRBD2 (6 bases). Trimming removed 5 bases from V and 0 bases from J, with 6 bases in between. The CDR3 contains 12 residues. Germline loops: CDR1 DFQATT, CDR2 SNEGSKA (reference sequence).

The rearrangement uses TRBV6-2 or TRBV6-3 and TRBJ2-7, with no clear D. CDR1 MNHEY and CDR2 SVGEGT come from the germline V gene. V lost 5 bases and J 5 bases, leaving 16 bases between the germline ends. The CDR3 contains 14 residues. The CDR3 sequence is CASSRHPGPNEQYF. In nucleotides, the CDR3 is TGTGCCAGCAGTCGTCACCCCGGACCCAACGAGCAGTACTTC.

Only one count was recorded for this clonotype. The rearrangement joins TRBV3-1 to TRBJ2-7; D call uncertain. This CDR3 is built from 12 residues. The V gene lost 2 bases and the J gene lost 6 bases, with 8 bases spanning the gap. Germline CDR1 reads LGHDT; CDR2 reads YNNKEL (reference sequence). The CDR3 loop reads CASSQRNGEQYF. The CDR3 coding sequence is TGTGCCAGCAGCCAAAGAAACGGCGAGCAGTACTTC.